The subject of this entry is one T cell receptor beta chain. This record comes from a study of blood T cell repertoires in COVID-19. Per the original methods: Amplifying reference gene primers gave estimates of nucleated cell counts. The method was immunoSEQ multiplex PCR; TCRdb's version includes in-frame clones alone and lacks a portion of them. The V and J calls and clone size were taken over from that table, and D and trimming were inferred from the DNA. Here the sample spans fewer than 250,000 clones, around 85% being singletons. This receptor was obtained from a man aged 40-50 years with acute or convalescent COVID-19. The specimen sequenced was peripheral blood.

CDR3 residues: CASRRGTGGGLEQFF. The CDR3 DNA reads TGCGCCAGCCGCCGGGGGACAGGGGGCGGATTAGAGCAGTTCTTC. The chain combines TRBV5-1 with TRBJ2-1; 12 nucleotides match TRBD1. Germline CDR1 and CDR2: SGHRS and YFSETQ. V was pared by 7 bases and J by 10 bases, with 12 bases of the junction left unmatched. This CDR3 has 15 amino acids. Variable domain in full (rest from reference TRBV5-1 and TRBJ2-1): KAGVTQTPRYLIKTRGQQVTLSCSPISGHRSVSWYQQTPGQGLQFLFEYFSETQRNKGNFPGRFSGRQFSNSRSEMNVSTLELGDSALYLCASRRGTGGGLEQFFGPGTRLTVL.